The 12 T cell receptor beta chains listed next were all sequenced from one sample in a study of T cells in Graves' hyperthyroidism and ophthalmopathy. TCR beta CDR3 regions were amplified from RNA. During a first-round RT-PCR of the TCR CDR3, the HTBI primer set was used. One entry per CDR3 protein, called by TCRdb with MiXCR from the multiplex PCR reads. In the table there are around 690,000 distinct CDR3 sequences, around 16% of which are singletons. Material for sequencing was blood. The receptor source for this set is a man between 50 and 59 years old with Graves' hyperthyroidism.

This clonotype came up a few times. CDR3 nucleotides: TGTGCCAATAGGGGAACTAGCGGGAGGTTCTACAATGAGCAGTTCTTC. Encoded protein: CANRGTSGRFYNEQFF. The rearrangement uses TRBV19 and TRBJ2-1; 12 bases map to TRBD2. The CDR3 totals 16 residues. Looked up from germline, CDR1 is LNHDA and CDR2 is SQIVND (reference sequence). V gave up 10 bases and J gave up 3 bases; unmatched junction bases: 10.

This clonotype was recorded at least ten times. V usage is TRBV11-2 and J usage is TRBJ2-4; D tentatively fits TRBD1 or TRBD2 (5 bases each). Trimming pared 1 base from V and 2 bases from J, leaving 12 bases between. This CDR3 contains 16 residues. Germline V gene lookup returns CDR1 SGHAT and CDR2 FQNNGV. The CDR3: CASSLAGRGSKNIQYF. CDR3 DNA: TGTGCCAGCAGCTTAGCGGGACGGGGTTCCAAAAACATTCAGTACTTC.

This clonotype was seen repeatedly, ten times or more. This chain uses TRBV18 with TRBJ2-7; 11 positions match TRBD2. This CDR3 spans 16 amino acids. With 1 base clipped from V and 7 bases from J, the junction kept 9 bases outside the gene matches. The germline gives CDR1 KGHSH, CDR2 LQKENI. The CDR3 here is CASSPLAGGPRREQYF. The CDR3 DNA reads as TGTGCCAGCTCACCACTAGCGGGAGGGCCAAGGAGGGAGCAGTACTTC.

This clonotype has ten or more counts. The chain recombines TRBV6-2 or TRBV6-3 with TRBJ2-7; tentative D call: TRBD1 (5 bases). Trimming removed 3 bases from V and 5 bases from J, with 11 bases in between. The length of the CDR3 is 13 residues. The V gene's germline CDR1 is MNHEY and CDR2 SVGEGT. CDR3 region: CASSYTGENEQYF. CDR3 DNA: TGTGCCAGCAGTTATACAGGTGAAAACGAGCAGTACTTC.

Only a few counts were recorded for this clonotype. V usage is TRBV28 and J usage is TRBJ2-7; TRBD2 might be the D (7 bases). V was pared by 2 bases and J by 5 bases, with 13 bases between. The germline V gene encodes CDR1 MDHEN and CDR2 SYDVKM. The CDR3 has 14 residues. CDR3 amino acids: CASSLPGGPDEQYF. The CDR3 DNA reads TGTGCCAGCAGTTTACCGGGGGGCCCCGACGAGCAGTACTTC.

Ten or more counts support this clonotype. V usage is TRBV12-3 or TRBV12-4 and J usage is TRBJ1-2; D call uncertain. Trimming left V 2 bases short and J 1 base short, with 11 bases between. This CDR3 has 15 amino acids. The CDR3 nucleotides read TGTGCCAGCAGTTTACCAGATATCTTTAACTATGGCTACACCTTC. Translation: CASSLPDIFNYGYTF.

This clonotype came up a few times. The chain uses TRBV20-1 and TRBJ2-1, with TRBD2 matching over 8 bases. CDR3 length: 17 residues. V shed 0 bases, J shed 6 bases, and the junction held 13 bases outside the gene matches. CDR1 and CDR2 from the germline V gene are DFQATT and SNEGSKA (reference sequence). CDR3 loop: CSAREEIKREYVNEQFF. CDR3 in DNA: TGCAGTGCTAGAGAGGAAATTAAGCGGGAGTATGTCAATGAGCAGTTCTTC.

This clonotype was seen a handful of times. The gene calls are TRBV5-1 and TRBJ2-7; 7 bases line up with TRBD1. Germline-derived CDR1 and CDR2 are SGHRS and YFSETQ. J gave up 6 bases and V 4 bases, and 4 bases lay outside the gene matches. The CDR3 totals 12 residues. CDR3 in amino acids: CASSATGVEQYF. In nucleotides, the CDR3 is TGCGCCAGCAGCGCCACAGGGGTCGAGCAGTACTTC.

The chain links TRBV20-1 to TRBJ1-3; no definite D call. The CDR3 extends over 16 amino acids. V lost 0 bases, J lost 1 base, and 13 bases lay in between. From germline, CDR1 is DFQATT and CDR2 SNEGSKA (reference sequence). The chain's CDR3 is CSARDFQQTSGNTIYF. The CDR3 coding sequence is TGCAGTGCTAGAGATTTCCAGCAAACTTCTGGAAACACCATATATTTT.

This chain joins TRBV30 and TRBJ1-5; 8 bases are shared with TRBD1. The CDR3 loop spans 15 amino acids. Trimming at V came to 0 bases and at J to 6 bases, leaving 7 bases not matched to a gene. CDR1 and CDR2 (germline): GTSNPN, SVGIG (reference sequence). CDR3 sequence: CAWSVTGGGIQPQHF. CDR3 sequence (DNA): TGTGCCTGGAGTGTTACAGGGGGAGGGATTCAGCCCCAGCATTTT.

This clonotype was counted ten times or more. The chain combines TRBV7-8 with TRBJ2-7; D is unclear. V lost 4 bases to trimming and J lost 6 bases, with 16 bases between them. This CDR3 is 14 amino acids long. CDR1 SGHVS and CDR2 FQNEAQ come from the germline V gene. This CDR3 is CASSSRPAPSEQYF. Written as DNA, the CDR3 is TGTGCCAGCAGCTCCCGCCCGGCACCGAGCGAGCAGTACTTC.

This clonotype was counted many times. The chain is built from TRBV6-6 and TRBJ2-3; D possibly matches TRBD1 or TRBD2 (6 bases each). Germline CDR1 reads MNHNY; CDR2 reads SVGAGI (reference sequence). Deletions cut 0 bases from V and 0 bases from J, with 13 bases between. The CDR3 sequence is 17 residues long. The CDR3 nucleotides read TGTGCCAGCAGTTACTCAGTCACAGGGAGGAGCACAGATACGCAGTATTTT. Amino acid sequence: CASSYSVTGRSTDTQYF.